Following are 31 T cell receptor beta chains from one sample sequenced in a study of shared clonotypes between healthy human individuals. Data came from immunoSEQ multiplex PCR; TCRdb stores just in-frame clones and leaves some out. The repertoire has under 1,100,000 clones, more than 75% of them found once; the top ten carry under 0.8%. The sequencing input was memory CD4+ T cells from PBMCs. Subset indicated: CD45RA-negative fraction. Receptors were obtained from a young man in good health. Some clones in this sample may be carry-over from other donors' samples.

V gene TRBV28 combines with J gene TRBJ1-5, with 9 bases fitting TRBD1. V shed 6 bases and J 6 bases; nucleotides not matched to a gene: 12. In germline, CDR1 is MDHEN, CDR2 SYDVKM. CDR3 size: 16 residues. The CDR3 DNA reads as TGTGCCAGCAGGCCTGTAACGGGACAGGGCAGTCAGCCCCAGCATTTT. It yields the protein CASRPVTGQGSQPQHF.

The V and J genes are TRBV6-1 and TRBJ2-1; D possibly corresponds to TRBD1 (6 bases). Trimming cost V 6 bases and J 11 bases, with 11 bases left between them. Germline CDR1 reads MNHNS; CDR2 reads SASEGT. The CDR3 has 11 residues. The CDR3 sequence is CASRRDIQQFF. In DNA form, the CDR3 reads TGTGCCAGCAGGAGGGACATCCAGCAGTTCTTC.

J is TRBJ2-2 and V is TRBV6-1; no clear D gene. The V end was cut by 6 bases, the J end by 2 bases, with 7 bases between. The CDR3 runs 13 residues. CDR1 MNHNS and CDR2 SASEGT come from the germline V gene. CDR3 sequence reads: CASSAYNTGELFF. CDR3 sequence (DNA): TGTGCCAGCAGCGCCTACAACACCGGGGAGCTGTTTTTT.

This clone occurred a few times. The chain combines TRBV10-3 with TRBJ2-2, with 9 bases aligning to TRBD1. This CDR3 spans 12 amino acids. With V trimmed by 6 bases and J by 15 bases, 8 bases remained unmatched. CDR1 and CDR2 (germline): ENHRY, SYGVKD. CDR3 loop: CAISGEDRGMFF. CDR3 in DNA: TGTGCCATCAGCGGTGAGGACAGGGGAATGTTTTTT.

CDR3 DNA: TGTGCCAGCAGCGGGGGCCGTTCCCAGACCCAGTACTTC. Protein: CASSGGRSQTQYF. The J gene is TRBJ2-5, the V gene TRBV28; either TRBD1 or TRBD2 may fit D (6 bases each). V was trimmed by 6 bases and J by 6 bases, leaving 14 bases between them. Per the germline V gene, CDR1 is MDHEN and CDR2 is SYDVKM. The CDR3 runs 13 residues.

This clone was counted between two and nine times. The gene calls are TRBV27 and TRBJ1-2, with D tentatively TRBD1 (5 bases). CDR3 size: 14 residues. In germline, CDR1 is MNHEY, CDR2 SMNVEV (reference sequence). The V end was cut by 3 bases, the J end by 7 bases, with 15 bases between. The DNA of the CDR3 is TGTGCCAGCAGTTTCCGGGGGGTGGACTCTGGCTACACCTTC. This gives the protein CASSFRGVDSGYTF.

The sample holds a few counts of this clone. The V and J genes are TRBV6-6 and TRBJ1-3; no clear D. The CDR3 totals 14 residues. Germline V lookup: CDR1 MNHNY, CDR2 SVGAGI (reference sequence). The V gene lost 2 bases and the J gene lost 0 bases, with 5 bases spanning the gap. The CDR3 protein is CASSYGNSGNTIYF. In DNA form, the CDR3 reads TGTGCCAGCAGTTACGGGAACTCTGGAAACACCATATATTTT.

Worth noting for this clone: At one boundary the junction diverges from the germline segment, which might be a read error. J is TRBJ2-1 and V is TRBV5-4; 13 positions match TRBD2. The CDR3 covers 16 residues. Germline V gene lookup returns CDR1 SGHNT and CDR2 YYREEE (reference sequence). Here the CDR3 DNA reads TGTGCCAGCAGCCCCGGACTAGCGGGAGCCTACAATGAGCAGCTCTTC. Its protein is CASSPGLAGAYNEQLF.

In this sample, this clone turned up a few times. The rearrangement uses TRBV11-2 and TRBJ1-2, with 7 bases fitting TRBD1. The CDR3 runs 15 residues. Germline CDR1 is SGHAT and CDR2 is FQNNGV. The V segment lost 5 bases and the J segment 4 bases; nucleotides outside the gene matches: 10. The CDR3 protein is CASSPDRDRSYGYTF. In DNA form, the CDR3 reads TGTGCCAGCAGCCCAGACAGGGATCGGAGCTATGGCTACACCTTC.

The rearrangement links TRBV6-5 to TRBJ1-1; 8 bases align to TRBD1. In germline, CDR1 is MNHEY, CDR2 SVGAGI. The V segment lost 6 bases and the J segment 6 bases; nucleotides outside the gene matches: 6. This CDR3 is 13 amino acids long. CDR3 in DNA: TGTGCCAGCAGCACCATACAGGGGGCTGAAGCTTTCTTT. It is translated as CASSTIQGAEAFF.

The J gene is TRBJ2-5, the V gene TRBV4-1; possibly TRBD1 for D (6 bases). The end of the DNA aligns better with TRBJ2-7, so the J call may be wrong. Per germline, CDR1 MGHRA and CDR2 YSYEKL. This CDR3 region has 14 residues. CDR3 residues: CASSHATGPYEQYF. CDR3 in DNA: TGCGCCAGCAGCCACGCTACAGGGCCCTACGAGCAGTACTTC.

The V and J genes are TRBV28 and TRBJ2-1; 11 bases fit TRBD2. The germline CDR1 and CDR2 sequences are MDHEN and SYDVKM. The V segment lost 6 bases and the J segment 10 bases; nucleotides outside the gene matches: 14. This CDR3 region has 16 residues. The CDR3 bases are TGTGCCAGCAGGGAACCGATAGCGGGAGGGGGATCGGAGCAGTTCTTC. It encodes CASREPIAGGGSEQFF.

This clone was seen a handful of times. J is TRBJ2-2 and V is TRBV7-9, with 12 bases fitting TRBD2. The germline CDR1 and CDR2 sequences are SEHNR and FQNEAQ (reference sequence). V gave up 5 bases and J gave up 9 bases; unmatched junction bases: 7. This CDR3 contains 15 residues. CDR3 protein: CASSPPSGRARELFF. CDR3 sequence (DNA): TGTGCCAGCAGCCCCCCTAGCGGGAGGGCCAGGGAGCTGTTTTTT.

This clone was observed once. Other nucleotide sequences from this sample produce the same CDR3. V gene TRBV18 combines with J gene TRBJ2-3, with TRBD1 identical over 7 bases. The CDR3 is made up of 15 amino acids. The germline CDR1 and CDR2 sequences are KGHSH and LQKENI. V gave up 3 bases and J gave up 2 bases; unmatched junction bases: 5. CDR3 loop: CASSPRQGFTDTQYF. For the CDR3, the DNA is TGTGCCAGCTCACCGAGACAGGGTTTCACAGATACGCAGTATTTT.

The chain couples TRBV5-6 to TRBJ2-5; D unresolved. Germline V lookup: CDR1 SGHDT, CDR2 YYEEEE. Trimming shortened V by 4 bases and J by 5 bases, and 15 bases separated the two germline ends. This CDR3 is 14 amino acids long. The CDR3 region is CASSRTSARETQYF. The CDR3 DNA reads TGTGCCAGCAGCCGAACGTCCGCTAGGGAGACCCAGTACTTC.

V and J are TRBV7-2 and TRBJ1-5, with a tentative D call TRBD1 (6 bases). This CDR3 region has 12 residues. Germline V gives CDR1 SGHTA, CDR2 FQGNSA. V lost 5 bases to trimming and J lost 6 bases, with 8 bases between them. The CDR3, as DNA: TGTGCCAGCAGCCCGACAGGTCAGCCCCAGCATTTT. The encoded protein is CASSPTGQPQHF. The whole variable domain, filled in from reference TRBV7-2 and TRBJ1-5, reads GAGVSQSPSNKVTEKGKDVELRCDPISGHTALYWYRQSLGQGLEFLIYFQGNSAPDKSGLPSDRFSAERTGGSVSTLTIQRTQQEDSAVYLCASSPTGQPQHFGDGTRLSIL.

This clone has more than one count but fewer than ten. This specimen includes other DNA sequences encoding the same CDR3. V is TRBV10-3 and J is TRBJ2-7, with 9 bases lining up with TRBD1. Germline V lookup: CDR1 ENHRY, CDR2 SYGVKD. CDR3 length: 13 residues. The J segment lost 3 bases and the V segment lost 4 bases, leaving 1 base of the junction unmatched. CDR3 amino acids: CAISAGQGYEQYF. CDR3 sequence (DNA): TGTGCCATCAGTGCGGGACAGGGCTACGAGCAGTACTTC.

V gene TRBV28 combines with J gene TRBJ1-2; TRBD1 matches 7 bases. This CDR3 has 15 residues. The J segment lost 2 bases and the V segment lost 6 bases, leaving 9 bases of the junction unmatched. Looked up from germline, CDR1 is MDHEN and CDR2 is SYDVKM. CDR3 nucleotide sequence: TGTGCCAGCAGCCCCCCTAACAGGGGAAACTATGGCTACACCTTC. It codes for CASSPPNRGNYGYTF.

This rearrangement joins TRBV29-1 to TRBJ2-3, with 7 bases fitting TRBD1. Germline values: CDR1 SQVTM, CDR2 ANQGSEA. CDR3 length: 11 residues. With V trimmed by 5 bases and J by 4 bases, 0 bases remained unmatched. The CDR3 sequence is CSVTGADTQYF. The CDR3 nucleotides read TGCAGCGTTACAGGGGCAGATACGCAGTATTTT.

This chain links TRBV6-5 with TRBJ1-2; TRBD1 is a possible D gene (5 bases). V lost 5 bases and J lost 6, with 13 bases in between. Germline CDR1 reads MNHEY; CDR2 reads SVGAGI. This CDR3 contains 13 residues. The CDR3 loop is CASSSWGRNGYTF. The CDR3 DNA reads as TGTGCCAGCAGTAGCTGGGGCAGAAATGGCTACACCTTC.

The J gene is TRBJ2-1, the V gene TRBV6-1; D perhaps matches TRBD2 (5 bases). V shed 2 bases and J shed 4 bases, with 15 bases lying between them. Looked up from germline, CDR1 is MNHNS and CDR2 is SASEGT. The CDR3 is 16 residues long. CDR3 DNA sequence: TGTGCCAGCAGTGAAAACTCGCGGACGGGATACAATGAGCAGTTCTTC. Encoded protein: CASSENSRTGYNEQFF.

Comment on this clone: A much larger clonotype is one base distant, so this may be a read error. The chain links TRBV6-5 to TRBJ2-1; TRBD2 matches at 12 bases. Germline V lookup: CDR1 MNHEY, CDR2 SVGAGI. This CDR3 is built from 15 residues. V shed 6 bases, J shed 5 bases, and the junction held 5 bases outside the gene matches. The CDR3 sequence is CASSLGLAGNNEQFF. CDR3 in DNA: TGTGCCAGCAGCCTCGGACTAGCGGGGAACAATGAGCAGTTCTTC.

The chain employs TRBV30 and TRBJ1-3, with D possibly TRBD1 on 5 matching bases. This CDR3 has 15 amino acids. The ends were cut back, 6 bases at V and 3 bases at J, with 18 bases in the middle. The germline V gene encodes CDR1 GTSNPN and CDR2 SVGIG (reference sequence). As DNA, the CDR3 is TGTGCCTGCGCCTTGGGACCGGAGGTTGGAAACACCATATATTTT. Its translation is CACALGPEVGNTIYF. Supplemented by reference TRBV30 and TRBJ1-3, the full variable domain reads SQTIHQWPATLVQPVGSPLSLECTVEGTSNPNLYWYRQAAGRGLQLLFYSVGIGQISSEVPQNLSASRPQDRQFILSSKKLLLSDSGFYLCACALGPEVGNTIYFGEGSWLTVV.

As concerns this clone: A read error may explain this, as a much larger clone is one base away. This chain links TRBV5-4 with TRBJ2-1; D gene unclear. Germline V CDR1 and CDR2: SGHNT, YYREEE (reference sequence). The CDR3 runs to 11 residues. The V end lost 4 bases, the J end lost 3 bases, and 2 bases lay between the germline ends. CDR3 DNA sequence: TGTGCCAGCAGCATCTACAATGAGCAGTTCTTC. Protein: CASSIYNEQFF.

This chain links TRBV28 with TRBJ2-1, with TRBD2 as a possible D gene (7 bases). The V end was cut by 5 bases, the J end by 3 bases, with 14 bases between. Germline CDR1 reads MDHEN; CDR2 reads SYDVKM. The CDR3 spans 15 residues. CDR3 sequence: CASSEGGGVYNEQFF. The CDR3 DNA reads as TGTGCCAGCAGTGAGGGGGGAGGGGTCTACAATGAGCAGTTCTTC.

The rearrangement uses TRBV16 and TRBJ1-5, with D hard to call. CDR1 KGHSY and CDR2 FQNENV come from the germline V gene. V lost 2 bases to trimming and J lost 0 bases, with 8 bases between them. The CDR3 extends over 15 amino acids. CDR3 region: CASSQGRGSNQPQHF. The CDR3 DNA sequence: TGTGCCAGCAGCCAAGGGCGCGGTAGCAATCAGCCCCAGCATTTT.

The rearrangement joins TRBV28 to TRBJ2-1; 11 bases agree with TRBD2. CDR3 length: 14 amino acids. V dropped 5 bases and J dropped 6; count of bases not matched to a gene: 3. From germline, CDR1 is MDHEN and CDR2 SYDVKM. In DNA, the CDR3 is TGTGCCAGCAGTCCCCTAGCGGGAGGCAATGAGCAGTTCTTC. Its protein product is CASSPLAGGNEQFF.

The chain has TRBV10-3 and TRBJ2-4; no definite D call. This CDR3 is built from 12 residues. The germline V gene encodes CDR1 ENHRY and CDR2 SYGVKD. V was clipped by 4 bases and J by 7 bases, with 8 bases between them. CDR3 nucleotides: TGTGCCATCAGTGGGTTAGAGAACATTCAGTACTTC. As protein: CAISGLENIQYF.

This chain connects TRBV28 to TRBJ1-1; no firm D call. The ends were cut back, 3 bases at V and 9 bases at J, with 14 bases in the middle. CDR1 and CDR2 (germline): MDHEN, SYDVKM. This CDR3 is 13 amino acids long. The CDR3 protein is CASSFPSIRQAFF. DNA for the CDR3: TGTGCCAGCAGTTTCCCCTCGATCCGACAAGCTTTCTTT.

This clone came up once. The J gene is TRBJ1-4, the V gene TRBV5-1, with TRBD1 identical over 7 bases. Germline lookup yields CDR1 SGHRS and CDR2 YFSETQ. The CDR3 contains 15 residues. J gave up 6 bases and V 0 bases, and 5 bases lay outside the gene matches. The CDR3 bases are TGCGCCAGCAGCTTGGGCGGAACAGGGGATGAAAAACTGTTTTTT. Its protein product is CASSLGGTGDEKLFF. Drawing the rest from reference TRBV5-1 and TRBJ1-4, the complete variable domain is KAGVTQTPRYLIKTRGQQVTLSCSPISGHRSVSWYQQTPGQGLQFLFEYFSETQRNKGNFPGRFSGRQFSNSRSEMNVSTLELGDSALYLCASSLGGTGDEKLFFGSGTQLSVL.

As concerns this clone: The sample contains more than one DNA sequence encoding this CDR3. The V call is TRBV9, the J call TRBJ2-7; 9 nucleotides align to TRBD2. CDR1 SGDLS and CDR2 YYNGEE come from the germline V gene. V gave up 3 bases and J gave up 4 bases; unmatched junction bases: 5. The CDR3 is 14 amino acids. The CDR3 sequence is CASSEGLAAYEQYF. The CDR3 coding sequence is TGTGCCAGCAGCGAGGGACTAGCAGCTTACGAGCAGTACTTC.